This TCR beta chain was captured by sequencing in a study of cytomegalovirus exposure and HLA in healthy donors. Study results and limitations: Some V segments, including TRBV6-2 and TRBV6-3, were excluded as indistinguishable. Likely technical artifact: a cluster of highly shared sequence variants.

With respect to this clone: The antigen is unknown.

The CDR3 sequence is 15 residues long. Trimming removed 6 bases from V and 3 bases from J; junction bases left unmatched: 6. Germline V gives CDR1 SGDLS, CDR2 YYNGEE. The PCR was carried out with 60 Vbeta primers and 13 Jbeta primers. Profiling relied on immunoSEQ multiplex PCR, and the TCRdb table lists in-frame clones only, not all of them. The sample consists of under 150,000 clones, roughly 82% of them appearing once. This chain uses TRBV9 with TRBJ2-5; 12 bases align to TRBD2. The TCR sequence derives from a man in his fifties in good health and CMV-seronegative. The specimen sequenced was PBMCs. CDR3 DNA sequence: TGTGCCAGCACCCGGACTAGCGGGGAGAAAGAGACCCAGTACTTC. It yields the protein CASTRTSGEKETQYF.